This T cell receptor beta chain was sequenced in a study of OX40 agonist ivuxolimab in advanced cancers. Study information: At doses from 0.01 to 10 mg/kg, patients were given intravenous ivuxolimab every 2 weeks.

The protocol was immunoSEQ multiplex PCR, while the TCRdb copy is restricted to in-frame clones and leaves out a portion. The sample lists more than 65,000 clones, approximately 89% occurring once. This TCR derives from an adult with an advanced solid tumor such as melanoma, head and neck, liver or kidney cancer. The material was CD4+ or CD8+ T cells sorted from blood, obtained in a trial of the OX40 agonist ivuxolimab.

CDR3: CASSLVSRLYGYTF. In nucleotides, the CDR3 is TGTGCCAGCAGCTTAGTATCCAGACTCTATGGCTACACCTTC. V usage is TRBV7-8 and J usage is TRBJ1-2; D is unclear. CDR3 length: 14 residues. Germline V gives CDR1 SGHVS, CDR2 FQNEAQ. The V gene lost 1 base and the J gene lost 4 bases, with 10 bases spanning the gap.